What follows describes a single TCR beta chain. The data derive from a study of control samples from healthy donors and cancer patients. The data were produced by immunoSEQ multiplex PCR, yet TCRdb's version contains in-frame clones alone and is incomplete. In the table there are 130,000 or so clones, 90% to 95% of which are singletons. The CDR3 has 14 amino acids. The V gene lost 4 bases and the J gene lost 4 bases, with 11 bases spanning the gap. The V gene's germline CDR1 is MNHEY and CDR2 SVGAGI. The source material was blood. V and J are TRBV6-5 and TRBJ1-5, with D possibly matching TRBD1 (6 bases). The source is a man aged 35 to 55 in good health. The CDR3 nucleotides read TGTGCCAGCAGTTCCGGACAGAAAAATCAGCCCCAGCATTTT. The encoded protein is CASSSGQKNQPQHF.